Following are 8 T cell receptor beta chains from one sample sequenced in a study of T cell responses to AZD1222 COVID-19 vaccine. Clones were read by immunoSEQ multiplex PCR, and TCRdb kept only the in-frame ones, dropping some. The data show around 76,000 clones, with roughly 81% seen just once and about 13% held by the top ten. The specimen comprised peripheral blood, sampled on day 0 of AZD1222 vaccination. The source of these receptors is an adult in good health.

This chain connects TRBV2 to TRBJ2-3, with 7 bases identical to TRBD2. After removal of 8 bases from V and 4 bases from J, the junction contained 3 bases not matched to a gene. This CDR3 spans 12 amino acids. From germline, CDR1 is SNHLY and CDR2 FYNNEI. CDR3 amino acids: CASSGGSDTQYF. As DNA, the CDR3 is TGTGCCAGCTCCGGGGGGTCAGATACGCAGTATTTT.

This clone was seen just once. This chain links TRBV9 with TRBJ1-1; possible D gene TRBD1, 5 bases. Looked up from germline, CDR1 is SGDLS and CDR2 is YYNGEE. CDR3 length equals 13 residues. V lost 2 bases to trimming and J lost 2 bases, with 7 bases between them. This chain's CDR3 is CASSVGTNTEAFF. The CDR3 nucleotides read TGTGCCAGCAGCGTGGGGACTAACACTGAAGCTTTCTTT. Full variable domain (rest looked up from reference TRBV9 and TRBJ1-1): DSGVTQTPKHLITATGQRVTLRCSPRSGDLSVYWYQQSLDQGLQFLIQYYNGEERAKGNILERFSAQQFPDLHSELNLSSLELGDSALYFCASSVGTNTEAFFGQGTRLTVV.

The V gene is TRBV7-2, the J gene TRBJ2-5; no definite D call. V lost 5 bases and J lost 7, with 14 bases in between. Germline lookup yields CDR1 SGHTA and CDR2 FQGNSA. The CDR3 is 13 residues long. CDR3 DNA sequence: TGTGCCAGCAGCCAGAGAGAGCCGCGGACCCAGTACTTC. Amino acids: CASSQREPRTQYF.

The chain joins TRBV5-1 to TRBJ2-7; D is possibly TRBD1 (5 bases). This CDR3 contains 12 residues. The V end lost 1 base, the J end lost 7 bases, and 9 bases lay between the germline ends. Germline CDR1 is SGHRS and CDR2 is YFSETQ. The CDR3: CASSLTTEEQYF. The CDR3 DNA reads as TGCGCCAGCAGCTTGACGACAGAAGAGCAGTACTTC.

The chain uses TRBV7-9 and TRBJ2-1; D not resolved. Trimming stripped 4 bases from V and 7 bases from J, with 8 bases between. This CDR3 contains 12 residues. Germline V CDR1 and CDR2: SEHNR, FQNEAQ (reference sequence). In DNA form, the CDR3 reads TGTGCCAGCAGCTCCATTACGAATGAGCAGTTCTTC. This encodes CASSSITNEQFF.

The chain couples TRBV9 to TRBJ1-1; no firm D call. Germline V gene data show CDR1 as SGDLS and CDR2 as YYNGEE. The CDR3 is made up of 15 amino acids. Trimming stripped 0 bases from V and 4 bases from J, with 13 bases between. CDR3 protein: CASSVGVAGVTEAFF. The CDR3 region has the DNA TGTGCCAGCAGCGTAGGGGTGGCTGGGGTCACTGAAGCTTTCTTT.

V is TRBV6-2 or TRBV6-3 and J is TRBJ2-7, with TRBD1 matching over 8 bases. J gave up 2 bases and V 6 bases, and 6 bases lay outside the gene matches. Germline V lookup: CDR1 MNHEY, CDR2 SVGEGT. CDR3 length: 14 residues. In DNA, the CDR3 is TGTGCCAGCAGCTGGACAGGGCCAGCCTACGAGCAGTACTTC. Translation: CASSWTGPAYEQYF.

The chain recombines TRBV9 with TRBJ1-1, with 9 bases identical to TRBD1. The CDR3 is 16 amino acids. Germline CDR1 SGDLS, CDR2 YYNGEE. V dropped 3 bases and J dropped 0; count of bases not matched to a gene: 6. The CDR3 region is CASSAGTGPLNTEAFF. CDR3 DNA: TGTGCCAGCAGCGCCGGGACAGGGCCACTGAACACTGAAGCTTTCTTT.